This T cell receptor beta chain was obtained from a study of blood T cell repertoires in COVID-19. Overall study context: Acute-phase and convalescent COVID-19 samples originated in the United States, Italy and Spain. Sample material is recorded as cDNA or gDNA derived from T cells, B-cell-depleted T cells, or PBMCs.

Authors' analysis steps: Amplifying reference gene primers gave estimates of nucleated cell counts. Clones were read by immunoSEQ multiplex PCR, and TCRdb kept only the in-frame ones, dropping some. V, J and clone size are those of that table, while D and trimming were read from the DNA. This table has 85,000 to 90,000 clones, more than 75% appearing once. Germline CDR1 and CDR2: SQVTM and ANQGSEA. CDR3 length equals 12 residues. The V end was cut by 5 bases, the J end by 3 bases, with 7 bases between. This chain joins TRBV29-1 and TRBJ2-2; D gene unclear. What was sequenced was peripheral blood. This TCR was sampled from a human donor in a cohort sampled during active COVID-19. CDR3 region: CSVIVDTGELFF. CDR3 sequence (DNA): TGCAGCGTTATCGTTGACACCGGGGAGCTGTTTTTT.